This T cell receptor (beta chain) was sequenced during a study of T cell responses to AZD1222 COVID-19 vaccine (dated by TCRdb to the early 2020s). Background for the entire study: A total of 233 trial participants underwent TCR sequencing, of whom about 210 received two doses of AZD1222 and approximately 25 received two doses of the MenACWY control vaccine. Trial participants were enrolled by age into 18-55, 56-69 and 70-plus year subgroups, with around 140, 26 and 57 TCR-sequenced participants respectively. Results the study describes overall, beyond this receptor: After two AZD1222 doses, both the breadth and the depth of spike-specific TCRs were significantly higher than at day 0 and than in MenACWY recipients. The 56-69-year group was small, and its depth increase did not reach significance, likely because of low power. Vaccine-associated CD4 TCRs spanned the whole spike protein, with dominant responses in regions 160-218 and 743-854. Because no day 14 peak-response samples were available, the repertoires could be characterized only after the peak T cell response. Most participants were white British and females outnumbered males, and the authors suggested that clonal diversity may have been underestimated. Reportedly, almost half of the unique spike-specific TCRs recognized epitopes lying outside the regions that are mutated in the B.1.351 and B.1.1.7 variants. Only five to seven AZD1222 recipients were SARS-CoV-2 seropositive at baseline, limiting conclusions about previously exposed vaccinees.

Points on this clone: Its antigen is not yet known. Per-base qualities were not stored, and no clone one base away is much larger.

The junction shows trimming of 4 bases on V and 6 bases on J, plus 16 bases between the germline ends. From the germline V gene, CDR1 is SGHDT and CDR2 is YYEEEE. The CDR3 numbers 15 residues from cysteine through phenylalanine. Only CDR3 DNA is held: 45 bases, read in frame from base 1. The CDR3 regions of human TCRbeta chains were analyzed by immunosequencing. The study's processing was this. TCRs in the repertoires were matched against a reference library of SARS-CoV-2-specific TCRs that had been generated with the MIRA antigen-specificity platform. Breadth meant the fraction of unique TCRs that were SARS-CoV-2-associated, whereas depth meant the fraction of total T cells that were SARS-CoV-2-associated. Using the MIRA data, every spike-specific TCR was mapped to the spike region that the TCR reacted to and assigned to either a CD4 or a CD8 class. Log10-transformed breadth and depth values were compared by one-way ANOVA with Sidak's multiple comparisons tests. As stored in TCRdb, this immuneACCESS dataset retains in-frame rearrangements with V and J assigned. A fraction of the clones does not appear; measured against another copy, unresolved V genes explain less than half of the discrepancy, and the remainder lacks a known reason. That table furnishes V, J and clone size, whereas the DNA furnished D and trimming. A total of some 170,000 clones appear in this sample, roughly 94% of them only once. The top ten clonotypes cover under 6% of the sample.

The meaning of the sample's time point label: about 28 days (+/-7) after the second vaccine dose. Because spike-specific TCR depth and breadth did not differ between the two schedules, AZD1222 recipients who got a second dose at roughly 4 weeks were pooled with those who got a second dose at roughly 12 weeks. Vaccinee samples came from UK trials COV001 and COV002, including a single-blind randomized controlled phase 2/3 trial of AZD1222 (ChAdOx1 nCoV-19) in healthy adults. Trial participant PBMC samples were collected at day 0 and day 28 after the second dose for TCRbeta chain sequencing. The sequence derives from an adult who received the AZD1222 COVID-19 vaccine. The material was peripheral blood, obtained 28 days after the second AZD1222 dose. In this chain, TRBV5-6 is recombined with TRBJ2-2, and perhaps TRBD2 as D gene, on 5 matching bases. The DNA sequence reads TGTGCCAGCAGCCGCCGGGGTCTGATTTCCGGGGAGCTGTTTTTT. This gives the protein CASSRRGLISGELFF.